This is a list of T cell receptor beta chains from one sample in a study of beta chain features in type 1 diabetes. Only in-frame clones appear in the TCRdb table, and some are missing; sequencing was by immunoSEQ multiplex PCR. The data show under 400,000 clones, around 19% seen once. The sample taken for sequencing was naive CD4+ T cells from blood. The receptors derive from a woman aged 18-29 years in good health. CDR3s include the opening cysteine and the closing phenylalanine or tryptophan.

J,V,CDR3
TRBJ2-2,TRBV6-5,CASSRGLAGTGELFF
TRBJ2-7,TRBV30,CAWSVPFRAYEQYF
TRBJ2-2,TRBV10-3,CAISAGLAGDTGELFF
TRBJ1-2,TRBV9,CASSRKNYGYTF
TRBJ1-3,TRBV7-9,CASSLGRVGGNTIYF
TRBJ2-7,TRBV30,CAWSDRVSDEQYF
TRBJ1-2,TRBV5-1,CASSTGTAQNYGYTF
TRBJ2-3,TRBV5-1,CASSSSGTRRADTQYF
TRBJ1-1,TRBV16,CASRDPPNTEAFF
TRBJ2-5,TRBV6-6,CASSVQETQYF
TRBJ2-7,TRBV5-6,CASSSLGRNYEQYF
TRBJ2-7,TRBV9,CASSIGTSVSSYEQYF
TRBJ2-7,TRBV4-1,CASSPPGSGRWYEQYF
TRBJ1-5,TRBV29-1,CSVGGVNQPQHF
TRBJ1-5,TRBV30,CAWSSGGGLYF
TRBJ2-3,TRBV5-1,CASSWGGLRDTQYF
TRBJ1-2,TRBV4-3,CASSQDMRKGPNYGYTF
TRBJ1-5,TRBV30,CAWSPLGSQPQHF
TRBJ1-2,TRBV11-2,CASSLESNYGYTF
TRBJ1-1,TRBV2,CASSGAPGAFF
TRBJ2-1,TRBV6-6,CASSPGLVQNEQFF
TRBJ2-7,TRBV6-5,CASSYSAGVSYEQYF
TRBJ2-6,TRBV4-1,CASSQEQGAAGANVLTF
TRBJ2-1,TRBV28,CASKTGFRGNEQFF
TRBJ2-5,TRBV6-1,CASSPGTRETQYF
TRBJ2-7,TRBV7-9,CASSLAAGIPYEQYF
TRBJ1-1,TRBV20-1,CSADPGDEAFF
TRBJ2-5,TRBV18,CASSPPTRSGTQYF
TRBJ1-1,TRBV19,CASSARQGAMNTEAFF
TRBJ2-1,TRBV19,CASTPMSSRAVGEQFF
TRBJ2-1,TRBV29-1,CSARPGLAGVGEQFF
TRBJ2-7,TRBV6-6,CASSYSASGTYEQYF